The 28 T cell receptor beta chains below were found in one sample sequenced in a study of breast tumors, draining lymph nodes, adjacent tissues (TCRdb year 2016). Receptor libraries were prepared by multiplex PCR. This sample was sequenced with an Illumina HiSeq 2000. Using fastp at Q25 and MiXCR, TCRdb reprocessed the public reads and kept productive beta chains. Merged by CDR3 protein, the rows form single entries marked with the most common genes and DNA. The sample contains around 250,000 distinct CDR3 sequences, around 35% of them found a single time. The biggest ten clones account for over 3.5% of the sample. The lymph node samples were taken from the axillary draining lymph nodes of breast cancer patients. Sequences were obtained from axillary lymph node tissue. The origin of the receptors is a female donor with breast cancer. Some clones in this sample may be carry-over from other donors' samples.

V is TRBV18 and J is TRBJ2-7, with a weak D call TRBD1 (5 bases). V shed 3 bases and J shed 3 bases, with 18 bases lying between them. Germline CDR1 is KGHSH and CDR2 is LQKENI. The CDR3 covers 16 residues. CDR3 nucleotides: TGTGCCAGCTCACCGATGCAGGGTGTCGAGATCTACGAGCAGTACTTC. As protein: CASSPMQGVEIYEQYF.

This clonotype appeared many times. Here the CDR3 reads CSATTGGDEQYF. The CDR3 DNA reads TGCAGTGCTACGACAGGGGGGGACGAGCAGTACTTC. The chain is built from TRBV20-1 and TRBJ2-7, with TRBD1 matching 9 bases. The trim removed 4 bases at V and 5 bases at J, leaving 3 bases unmatched. In germline, CDR1 is DFQATT, CDR2 SNEGSKA (reference sequence). The CDR3 is 12 residues long.

This clonotype was found many times. The chain uses TRBV20-1 and TRBJ2-2; 7 bases agree with TRBD1. The CDR3 has 14 residues. Trimming at V came to 3 bases and at J to 7 bases, leaving 8 bases not matched to a gene. Germline assignment: CDR1 DFQATT and CDR2 SNEGSKA (reference sequence). The CDR3 is CSASSTGLGGELFF. In DNA, the CDR3 is TGCAGTGCTAGCTCGACAGGGCTTGGCGGGGAGCTGTTTTTT.

There are many counts of this clonotype. The V and J genes are TRBV5-8 and TRBJ2-7; no clear D. Trimming pared 1 base from V and 0 bases from J, leaving 11 bases between. This CDR3 comprises 15 residues. Germline CDR1 SGHTS, CDR2 YDEGEE. This chain's CDR3 is CASSLPVQSSYEQYF. DNA for the CDR3: TGTGCCAGCAGCTTGCCGGTCCAGAGCTCCTACGAGCAGTACTTC.

This clonotype was found a few times. J is TRBJ2-2 and V is TRBV18; D might be TRBD2 (5 bases). Germline V lookup: CDR1 KGHSH, CDR2 LQKENI. V was shortened by 6 bases and J by 6 bases, with 11 bases between the two germline ends. This CDR3 comprises 13 residues. The CDR3 nucleotides read TGTGCCAGCTCTCCTAGCTCCCCCGGGGAGCTGTTTTTT. This translates into CASSPSSPGELFF.

Of note for this clonotype: This may come from a read error, since a much larger clone is one base off. The gene calls are TRBV20-1 and TRBJ2-7; the D gene could be TRBD1 or TRBD2 (5 bases each). Germline V gives CDR1 DFQATT, CDR2 SNEGSKA (reference sequence). This CDR3 has 13 residues. CDR3 coding DNA: TGCAGTGCTCCAGGGAAGAGGGCCTACGCGCAGTACTTC. This sequence encodes CSAPGKRAYAQYF.

In this sample, this clonotype turned up a few times. This may stem from a read error, because a much larger clone lies one nucleotide away. This chain links TRBV5-1 with TRBJ1-2; D is possibly TRBD1 (5 bases). The CDR3 is made up of 14 amino acids. V was cut by 3 bases and J by 9 bases, with 18 bases left in between. Germline CDR1 SGHRS, CDR2 YFSETQ. CDR3 protein: CASSSRGRRLRYTF. The CDR3 DNA follows: TGCGCCAGCAGCTCCCGGGGCAGGCGTCTTCGCTACACCTTC.

The rearrangement joins TRBV4-2 to TRBJ2-3; a weak D match, TRBD1 (6 bases). The CDR3 totals 14 residues. Germline CDR1 LGHNA, CDR2 YNFKEQ. V dropped 5 bases and J dropped 4 bases, with 13 bases sitting between them. CDR3 sequence reads: CASSAQTGSDTQYF. The CDR3 region has the DNA TGTGCCAGCAGCGCCCAAACAGGGTCAGATACGCAGTATTTT.

Ten or more counts support this clonotype. This chain connects TRBV7-9 to TRBJ2-6, with no clear D. Trimming pared 5 bases from V and 0 bases from J, leaving 11 bases between. The CDR3 runs to 16 residues. Germline loops: CDR1 SEHNR, CDR2 FQNEAQ (reference sequence). The CDR3 region has the DNA TGTGCCAGCAGCCCCACCCGTGGCTCTGGGGCCAACGTCCTGACTTTC. Amino acids: CASSPTRGSGANVLTF.

This clonotype was seen at least ten times. The chain is built from TRBV10-3 and TRBJ1-3; 7 bases are a match to TRBD1. This CDR3 has 15 residues. Trimming at V came to 3 bases and at J to 4 bases, leaving 6 bases not matched to a gene. Per germline, CDR1 ENHRY and CDR2 SYGVKD. The CDR3 spells CAISDFDRAGNTIYF. The CDR3 DNA follows: TGTGCCATCAGTGACTTCGACAGGGCCGGAAACACCATATATTTT.

This clonotype was seen at least ten times. The rearrangement links TRBV5-1 to TRBJ2-6; unclear D gene. The CDR3 extends over 16 amino acids. The germline V gene encodes CDR1 SGHRS and CDR2 YFSETQ. Trimming shortened V by 4 bases and J by 2 bases, and 13 bases separated the two germline ends. The DNA of the CDR3 is TGCGCCAGCAGCGTAGCCCCAGGTCCTGGGGCCAACGTCCTGACTTTC. This codes for CASSVAPGPGANVLTF.

This clonotype was found many times. The chain uses TRBV12-3 or TRBV12-4 and TRBJ2-3; 16 nucleotides line up with TRBD2. This CDR3 is built from 17 residues. With V trimmed by 3 bases and J by 7 bases, 7 bases remained unmatched. The CDR3 DNA sequence: TGTGCCAGCAGTTTGGGGGGACTAGCGGGAGGGCAATATACGCAGTATTTT. Protein sequence: CASSLGGLAGGQYTQYF.

The rearrangement uses TRBV2 and TRBJ1-3, with TRBD1 identical over 8 bases. Germline CDR1 is SNHLY and CDR2 is FYNNEI. The CDR3 runs to 17 residues. With V trimmed by 8 bases and J by 0 bases, 12 bases remained unmatched. CDR3 loop: CASGDRGLPSSGNTIYF. CDR3 nucleotide sequence: TGTGCCAGCGGAGACAGGGGACTCCCGAGCTCTGGAAACACCATATATTTT.

This clonotype has at least ten counts. The rearrangement links TRBV30 to TRBJ1-5, with 10 bases identical to TRBD1. Germline V gene data show CDR1 as GTSNPN and CDR2 as SVGIG (reference sequence). There are 17 residues in the CDR3. J lost 0 bases, V lost 5 bases, and 10 bases had no gene match. Here the CDR3 reads CAWAGTGAHYSNQPQHF. DNA of the CDR3: TGTGCCTGGGCCGGGACAGGGGCCCATTATAGCAATCAGCCCCAGCATTTT.

This clonotype was seen ten or more times. The J gene is TRBJ2-3, the V gene TRBV12-3 or TRBV12-4; the D call may be TRBD1 or TRBD2 (5 bases each). The CDR3 runs to 15 residues. The ends were cut back, 3 bases at V and 2 bases at J, with 12 bases in the middle. Written as DNA, the CDR3 is TGTGCCAGCAGTTTCGGACTCGGGGCCACAGATACGCAGTATTTT. It encodes CASSFGLGATDTQYF.

In nucleotides, the CDR3 is TGTGCCAGCACCCGCGGGGGGGGGCCCCACTCTGGGGCCAACGTCCTGACTTTC. The encoded protein is CASTRGGGPHSGANVLTF. This chain joins TRBV5-4 and TRBJ2-6; 9 nucleotides match TRBD2. Trimming removed 6 bases from V and 0 bases from J; junction bases left unmatched: 10. CDR1 is SGHNT and CDR2 is YYREEE in the germline V gene (reference sequence). The CDR3 is 18 amino acids. Using reference TRBV5-4 and TRBJ2-6 for the parts outside the CDR3, the full variable domain is ETGVTQSPTHLIKTRGQQVTLRCSSQSGHNTVSWYQQALGQGPQFIFQYYREEENGRGNFPPRFSGLQFPNYSSELNVNALELDDSALYLCASTRGGGPHSGANVLTFGAGSRLTVL.

This clonotype has ten or more counts. J is TRBJ1-5 and V is TRBV6-5; D not resolved. Germline CDR1 is MNHEY and CDR2 is SVGAGI. V was pared by 6 bases and J by 2 bases, with 14 bases between. This CDR3 has 15 amino acids. This CDR3 reads CASRDPRAGNQPQHF. CDR3 bases: TGTGCCAGCAGAGACCCTAGGGCAGGCAATCAGCCCCAGCATTTT.

The gene calls are TRBV2 and TRBJ2-1, with D perhaps matching TRBD2 (5 bases). The CDR3 contains 14 residues. The germline V gene encodes CDR1 SNHLY and CDR2 FYNNEI. V was trimmed by 6 bases and J by 0 bases, leaving 9 bases between them. CDR3 sequence: CASRDWHSYNEQFF. The CDR3, as DNA: TGTGCCAGCAGGGACTGGCACTCCTACAATGAGCAGTTCTTC.

This rearrangement joins TRBV6-2 or TRBV6-3 to TRBJ2-1; TRBD2 aligns across 14 bases. This CDR3 is 17 amino acids long. Trimming took 6 bases from V and 2 from J; bases not matched to a gene: 6. The germline CDR1 and CDR2 sequences are MNHEY and SVGEGT. The CDR3 here is CASRGLAGDTTYNEQFF. In DNA, the CDR3 is TGTGCCAGCAGGGGACTAGCGGGAGATACGACCTACAATGAGCAGTTCTTC.

The V and J genes are TRBV7-2 and TRBJ1-1; TRBD1 agrees at 7 bases. Germline trimming cut 5 bases from V and 2 bases from J; bases unmatched to any gene: 14. Looked up from germline, CDR1 is SGHTA and CDR2 is FQGNSA. The CDR3 sequence is 17 residues long. CDR3: CASSPRRQGWGNTEAFF. The CDR3, as DNA: TGTGCCAGCAGCCCTCGGAGACAGGGTTGGGGAAACACTGAAGCTTTCTTT.

The chain joins TRBV7-2 to TRBJ2-5, with TRBD1 matching 12 bases. J was trimmed by 5 bases and V by 5 bases; bases with no gene match: 9. The CDR3 runs to 16 residues. The germline CDR1 and CDR2 sequences are SGHTA and FQGNSA. As DNA, the CDR3 is TGTGCCAGCAGCCAGGGACAGGGGGCTTCTATGGAGACCCAGTACTTC. Its protein is CASSQGQGASMETQYF.

The V call is TRBV5-4, the J call TRBJ2-3, with 14 bases that match TRBD2. The CDR3 extends over 16 amino acids. V shed 8 bases and J 0 bases; nucleotides not matched to a gene: 5. From germline, CDR1 is SGHNT and CDR2 YYREEE (reference sequence). CDR3 in DNA: TGTGCCAGACAGACTAGCGGGAGGGTTAGCACAGATACGCAGTATTTT. Its translation is CARQTSGRVSTDTQYF.

This clonotype was detected many times. The V gene is TRBV9, the J gene TRBJ2-1; the D is unclear. CDR1 and CDR2 from the germline V gene are SGDLS and YYNGEE. V gave up 4 bases and J gave up 3 bases, with 11 bases separating them. CDR3 length equals 14 residues. The CDR3 here is CASSRRADYNEQFF. The CDR3 DNA follows: TGTGCCAGCAGCCGAAGGGCGGACTACAATGAGCAGTTCTTC.

This clonotype was observed at least ten times. The rearrangement joins TRBV5-1 to TRBJ2-3; 8 bases match TRBD2. Germline CDR1 reads SGHRS; CDR2 reads YFSETQ. This CDR3 spans 16 amino acids. Germline trimming cut 4 bases from V and 4 bases from J; bases unmatched to any gene: 11. Written as DNA, the CDR3 is TGCGCCAGCAGCGCCCTCCAGCGGGAGAGTCCAGATACGCAGTATTTT. Its protein is CASSALQRESPDTQYF.

In its sample, this clonotype was seen a few times. A much larger clonotype is one base distant, so this may be a read error. The chain combines TRBV6-1 with TRBJ2-5, with D unresolved. Trimming shortened V by 5 bases and J by 3 bases, and 13 bases separated the two germline ends. This CDR3 has 14 residues. CDR1 and CDR2 (germline): MNHNS, SASEGT. The CDR3, as DNA: TGTGCCAGCAGTCAGTGGGTGGTTGAAGAGACCCAGTACTTC. It yields the protein CASSQWVVEETQYF.

This clonotype was counted many times. This chain links TRBV20-1 with TRBJ2-3; D tentatively reads TRBD1 or TRBD2 (6 bases each). There are 17 residues in the CDR3. The germline V gene has CDR1 DFQATT and CDR2 SNEGSKA (reference sequence). With 4 bases removed from V and 4 bases from J, the gap between germline ends came to 24 bases. The CDR3 loop is CSAITPRRTRGADTQYF. In DNA form, the CDR3 reads TGCAGTGCTATAACCCCCCGACGGACAAGGGGGGCAGATACGCAGTATTTT.

This clonotype was picked up many times. The V call is TRBV7-9, the J call TRBJ2-7; D remains unclear. The germline V gene encodes CDR1 SEHNR and CDR2 FQNEAQ (reference sequence). V was clipped by 7 bases and J by 0 bases, with 4 bases between them. This CDR3 contains 11 residues. The CDR3 here is CASTDSYEQYF. CDR3 DNA: TGTGCCAGCACCGACTCCTACGAGCAGTACTTC.

This clonotype has more than one count but fewer than ten. The V and J genes are TRBV5-5 and TRBJ2-3, with TRBD2 identical over 14 bases. V lost 2 bases and J lost 5; bases outside the gene matches: 4. The CDR3 contains 16 residues. The germline gives CDR1 SGHKS, CDR2 YYEKEE (reference sequence). CDR3 amino acids: CASSFGLAGGIDTQYF. The DNA of the CDR3 is TGTGCCAGCAGCTTTGGACTAGCGGGGGGTATAGATACGCAGTATTTT.